Following are 10 T cell receptor beta chains from one sample sequenced in a study of shared clonotypes between healthy human individuals. Only in-frame clones appear in the TCRdb table, and some are missing; sequencing was by immunoSEQ multiplex PCR. The sample shows some 800,000 clones, 80% to 95% of them seen only once. Naivety among CD8 cells was defined by CD45RO negativity and positive CCR7 selection, thereby excluding terminally differentiated effector memory CD45RA+ cells. Sequenced sample: naive CD8+ T cells sorted from blood. The receptor set was obtained from a man aged 25 to 40 in good health.

The gene calls are TRBV7-2 and TRBJ2-1, with 7 bases that match TRBD1. J was trimmed by 5 bases and V by 5 bases; bases with no gene match: 15. The CDR3 is 17 residues long. Germline V lookup: CDR1 SGHTA, CDR2 FQGNSA. The CDR3 sequence is CASSIIPGQSSNNEQFF. The CDR3 nucleotides read TGTGCCAGCAGCATTATTCCGGGACAGAGTTCCAACAATGAGCAGTTCTTC.

V and J are TRBV7-6 and TRBJ2-2; D uncertain. The CDR3 length is 16 residues. Germline V gene lookup returns CDR1 SGHVS and CDR2 FNYEAQ. Deletions cut 1 base from V and 0 bases from J, with 9 bases between. CDR3 sequence (DNA): TGTGCCAGCAGCTTAGTGCAAGACGCGAACACCGGGGAGCTGTTTTTT. It translates to CASSLVQDANTGELFF.

This chain uses TRBV19 with TRBJ1-5, with 7 bases fitting TRBD1. Trimming at V came to 7 bases and at J to 4 bases, leaving 10 bases not matched to a gene. The CDR3 runs 15 residues. Germline CDR1 and CDR2: LNHDA and SQIVND (reference sequence). This CDR3 reads CASIMSTGLNQPQHF. CDR3 nucleotide sequence: TGTGCCAGTATCATGTCGACAGGGCTAAATCAGCCCCAGCATTTT.

V gene TRBV19 combines with J gene TRBJ2-7; 9 bases line up with TRBD1. The CDR3 runs to 16 residues. Trimming cost V 4 bases and J 3 bases; bases outside gene matches: 10. CDR1 is LNHDA and CDR2 is SQIVND in the germline V gene (reference sequence). Here the CDR3 reads CASSTSSGTGLYEQYF. In DNA, the CDR3 is TGTGCCAGTAGTACCTCATCCGGGACAGGGCTCTACGAGCAGTACTTC.

The chain has TRBV7-9 and TRBJ2-1; a weak D match, TRBD1 (6 bases). The CDR3 length is 16 residues. V lost 4 bases to trimming and J lost 3 bases, with 16 bases between them. Germline CDR1 is SEHNR and CDR2 is FQNEAQ (reference sequence). CDR3 nucleotides: TGTGCCAGCAGCTCGTCAGGGGATGTCGGCTACAATGAGCAGTTCTTC. Translating it yields CASSSSGDVGYNEQFF.

The chain is built from TRBV5-1 and TRBJ2-2; maybe TRBD1 (5 bases). Trimming cost V 2 bases and J 0 bases, with 8 bases left between them. CDR1 is SGHRS, CDR2 YFSETQ, per germline. The CDR3 is 15 residues long. This chain's CDR3 is CASSFRQPNTGELFF. The CDR3 DNA follows: TGCGCCAGCAGCTTCCGACAGCCGAACACCGGGGAGCTGTTTTTT.

This clone was counted between two and nine times. This CDR3 reads CASSDSEYEQYF. CDR3 DNA sequence: TGCGCCAGCAGTGATTCCGAGTACGAGCAGTACTTC. The J gene is TRBJ2-7, the V gene TRBV10-1; unclear D gene. This CDR3 is built from 12 residues. The germline V gene has CDR1 WNHNN and CDR2 SYGVQD (reference sequence). V was shortened by 3 bases and J by 4 bases, with 7 bases between the two germline ends.

The chain carries TRBV5-1 and TRBJ2-7; 13 bases match TRBD2. Losses at the gene ends were 2 bases for V and 3 bases for J; bases not matched to a gene: 17. This CDR3 comprises 20 residues. Germline V gene sequence: CDR1 SGHRS, CDR2 YFSETQ. The CDR3 DNA sequence: TGCGCCAGCAGCTTTGGGGCTGGGACTAGCGGGACCCGAGGGGGCTACGAGCAGTACTTC. Its protein is CASSFGAGTSGTRGGYEQYF. Together with reference TRBV5-1 and TRBJ2-7, the CDR3 gives the full variable domain: KAGVTQTPRYLIKTRGQQVTLSCSPISGHRSVSWYQQTPGQGLQFLFEYFSETQRNKGNFPGRFSGRQFSNSRSEMNVSTLELGDSALYLCASSFGAGTSGTRGGYEQYFGPGTRLTVT.

The genes are TRBV7-2 and TRBJ1-1, with unresolved D. This CDR3 contains 15 residues. CDR1 is SGHTA, CDR2 FQGNSA, per germline. V dropped 8 bases and J dropped 1 base, with 17 bases sitting between them. CDR3 bases: TGTGCCAGCCACAAGCATGGGAAACCGAACACTGAAGCTTTCTTT. It specifies CASHKHGKPNTEAFF.

The genes are TRBV7-3 and TRBJ2-6; D call uncertain. Trimming cost V 2 bases and J 0 bases, with 14 bases left between them. Germline values: CDR1 SGHTA, CDR2 FQGTGA. The CDR3 runs to 18 residues. The CDR3 coding sequence is TGTGCCAGCAGCTTACTTGGCCTCTTGCCCTCTGGGGCCAACGTCCTGACTTTC. Protein product: CASSLLGLLPSGANVLTF.